A selection of T cell receptor beta chains follows, all from one sample in a study of beta chain features in type 1 diabetes. Clones were sequenced by immunoSEQ multiplex PCR, and TCRdb holds only the in-frame ones, with some missing. Here the sample spans 300,000 to 400,000 clones, over 7% being singletons. The specimen sequenced was central memory CD4+ T cells from blood. These receptors originate from a man younger than 45 with type 1 diabetes. Both conserved end residues are part of each CDR3. A D gene is named only where the DNA matches it firmly. Clone sizes are given selectively: once, few, many, or a class where the clone is expanded.

D	J	V	size	CDR3	DNA
TRBD2	TRBJ2-3	TRBV9	-	CASSVASGGESYF	TGTGCCAGCAGCGTTGCTAGCGGGGGGGAATCGTATTTT
TRBD2	TRBJ2-3	TRBV9	-	CASSPRSGDGTDTQYF	TGTGCCAGCAGCCCCCGGAGCGGGGACGGGACAGATACGCAGTATTTT
-	TRBJ2-2	TRBV4-1	-	CASSQGTAGELFF	TGCGCCAGCAGCCAAGGGACAGCCGGGGAGCTGTTTTTT
-	TRBJ2-7	TRBV30	few	CAWSGASTKQYF	TGTGCCTGGAGTGGAGCTAGTACCAAGCAGTACTTC
-	TRBJ1-2	TRBV4-1	few	CASSQLHSIYGYTF	TGCGCCAGCAGCCAACTGCACAGTATCTATGGCTACACCTTC
-	TRBJ2-2	TRBV7-9	-	CASSLAQTRTGELFF	TGTGCCAGCAGCTTAGCACAGACAAGAACCGGGGAGCTGTTTTTT
-	TRBJ2-5	TRBV7-2	-	CASTDSETQYF	TGTGCCAGCACCGATTCGGAGACCCAGTACTTC
-	TRBJ1-2	TRBV6-6	-	CASFQKGVHGYTF	TGTGCCAGCTTCCAGAAGGGGGTTCACGGCTACACCTTC
-	TRBJ1-1	TRBV5-1	few	CASRLRPGEGLEAFF	TGCGCCAGCAGACTGAGACCTGGGGAAGGACTTGAGGCTTTCTTT
-	TRBJ2-7	TRBV18	few	CASSPPAKPYEQYF	TGTGCCAGCTCACCACCGGCCAAGCCCTACGAGCAGTACTTC
-	TRBJ2-5	TRBV11-2	-	CASSFSTGETQYF	TGTGCCAGCAGCTTCAGTACAGGAGAGACCCAGTACTTC
-	TRBJ2-1	TRBV29-1	-	CSVEDWRGLAAYNEQFF	TGCAGCGTTGAAGACTGGCGCGGATTAGCGGCCTACAATGAGCAGTTCTTC
-	TRBJ2-5	TRBV6-1	few	CASSRVRETQYF	TGTGCCAGCAGTAGGGTTCGGGAGACCCAGTACTTC
TRBD2	TRBJ2-1	TRBV5-4	few	CASSRDRAGGTNNEQFF	TGTGCCAGCAGCAGGGATAGAGCGGGGGGGACAAACAATGAGCAGTTCTTC
-	TRBJ1-2	TRBV27	few	CASSPSERSYGYTF	TGTGCCAGCAGCCCAAGCGAGCGGTCCTATGGCTACACCTTC
TRBD1	TRBJ2-7	TRBV5-6	-	CASSRTGAYEQYF	TGTGCCAGCAGCAGGACAGGCGCCTACGAGCAGTACTTC
-	TRBJ1-2	TRBV7-2	few	CASRPVGQGLGGYTF	TGTGCCAGCAGGCCAGTGGGGCAGGGGCTTGGCGGCTACACCTTC
TRBD2	TRBJ2-7	TRBV7-2	-	CASSSTGLKGEQYF	TGTGCCAGCAGCTCCACGGGACTAAAGGGCGAGCAGTACTTC
-	TRBJ1-1	TRBV5-1	-	CASSFSEGYTEAFF	TGCGCCAGCAGCTTCTCCGAGGGGTACACTGAAGCTTTCTTT
-	TRBJ1-1	TRBV6-1	-	CASSALGDTEAFF	TGTGCCAGCAGTGCCTTGGGGGACACTGAAGCTTTCTTT
-	TRBJ2-1	TRBV4-3	-	CASSQEWATYNEQFF	TGCGCCAGCAGCCAAGAATGGGCTACCTACAATGAGCAGTTCTTC
-	TRBJ1-2	TRBV29-1	few	CSVESRGRLSYGYTF	TGCAGCGTTGAATCCAGGGGCCGGCTGAGCTATGGCTACACCTTC
-	TRBJ1-5	TRBV9	few	CASSVSPGGNQPQHF	TGTGCCAGCAGCGTATCCCCAGGGGGCAATCAGCCCCAGCATTTT
TRBD1	TRBJ1-5	TRBV25-1	few	CASSGGTALQPQHF	TGTGCCAGCAGTGGAGGGACAGCTCTTCAGCCCCAGCATTTT
-	TRBJ2-7	TRBV19	-	CASSIEDSYEQYF	TGTGCCAGTAGTATAGAGGACAGCTACGAGCAGTACTTC
-	TRBJ1-1	TRBV7-9	few	CASSPETDEAFF	TGTGCCAGCAGCCCGGAGACGGATGAAGCTTTCTTT
-	TRBJ1-5	TRBV30	many	CAWSPKGEGGNQPQHF	TGTGCCTGGAGTCCGAAGGGGGAAGGCGGCAATCAGCCCCAGCATTTT
-	TRBJ2-7	TRBV2	-	CASSELGQSYEQYF	TGTGCCAGCAGTGAACTGGGACAATCCTACGAGCAGTACTTC
-	TRBJ2-1	TRBV19	-	CASHDSQSSYNEQFF	TGTGCCAGCCACGACTCCCAGAGCTCCTACAATGAGCAGTTCTTC
TRBD1	TRBJ2-2	TRBV9	few	CASSVGSGQGIGNTGELFF	TGTGCCAGCAGCGTAGGGTCCGGACAGGGGATCGGAAACACCGGGGAGCTGTTTTTT
TRBD1	TRBJ1-2	TRBV30	-	CAWSRGQKGYTF	TGTGCCTGGAGTCGGGGACAGAAGGGCTACACCTTC
-	TRBJ1-5	TRBV20-1	-	CSARDRGPQHF	TGCAGTGCTAGAGATCGGGGGCCCCAGCATTTT
TRBD1	TRBJ2-5	TRBV5-8	many	CASSLAPGQIGTQYF	TGTGCCAGCAGCTTGGCTCCGGGACAGATTGGGACCCAGTACTTC
TRBD2	TRBJ2-3	TRBV7-2	few	CASSASGGAGTDTQYF	TGTGCCAGCAGCGCGAGCGGGGGGGCCGGCACAGATACGCAGTATTTT
-	TRBJ1-2	TRBV7-2	few	CASSSGSNYGYTF	TGTGCCAGCAGCTCCGGGTCTAACTATGGCTACACCTTC
TRBD2	TRBJ2-5	TRBV7-2	-	CASSLGASGGQETQYF	TGTGCCAGCAGCTTAGGTGCTAGCGGGGGGCAAGAGACCCAGTACTTC
-	TRBJ2-1	TRBV18	few	CASRKGGASYNEQFF	TGTGCCAGCCGGAAGGGGGGGGCCTCCTACAATGAGCAGTTCTTC
-	TRBJ1-1	TRBV29-1	few	CSVEQVIMNTEAFF	TGCAGCGTTGAGCAGGTTATCATGAACACTGAAGCTTTCTTT
TRBD1	TRBJ2-7	TRBV7-9	many	CASSDPKGGHEQYF	TGTGCCAGCAGCGATCCTAAAGGGGGCCACGAGCAGTACTTC
-	TRBJ2-3	TRBV5-6	-	CASSPRGDITDTQYF	TGTGCCAGCAGCCCCAGGGGGGACATCACAGATACGCAGTATTTT